This TCR beta chain was obtained from a study of cytomegalovirus exposure and HLA in healthy donors. Broader study findings: Earlier analysis looked at TCR beta V segments, and most were productive about 90% or about 30% of the time.

The CDR3 has 15 amino acids. V lost 1 base, J lost 4 bases, and 5 bases stayed unmatched. The germline gives CDR1 MDHEN, CDR2 SYDVKM. In the PCR, 60 Vbeta and 13 Jbeta primers were used. In the authors' methods: In a later analysis, the count reached some 83 million unique TCR beta chains, with about 11 million shared. The protocol was immunoSEQ multiplex PCR, while the TCRdb copy is restricted to in-frame clones and leaves out a portion. V and J calls and clone size are as listed in that table; D and trimming were resolved from the DNA. Found here are approximately 150,000 clones, around 68% of them singletons; the top ten hold approximately 1.3%. Comments on this clone: Its antigen is undetermined.

The receptor was isolated from a man aged 45-60 years in good health and CMV-seronegative. Input material: PBMCs. The chain recombines TRBV28 with TRBJ1-2, with TRBD1 matching over 8 bases. Written as DNA, the CDR3 is TGTGCCAGCAGTTTATACACAGGGGGAGGCTATGGCTACACCTTC. Its protein is CASSLYTGGGYGYTF.